The present entry profiles one T cell receptor (beta chain) with its context. How the authors handled the data: Using reference gene primer amplification, nucleated cell counts were estimated. TCRdb's table, derived via immunoSEQ multiplex PCR, lists solely in-frame clones and lacks some. The D gene and trimming were derived from the DNA, and the V and J assignments and clone size from that table. This table holds 200,000 or so clones, more than 65% found once. This sample was included in a study of blood T cell repertoires in COVID-19. Study in general: The United States, Italy and Spain provided the acute and convalescent COVID-19 samples. In each case, the material was cDNA or gDNA derived from T cells, B-cell-depleted T cells, or PBMCs.

There are 15 residues in the CDR3. Germline V gives CDR1 SGHRS, CDR2 YFSETQ. V was pared by 0 bases and J by 7 bases, with 4 bases of the junction left unmatched. This TCR was sampled from a human donor in a cohort sampled during active COVID-19. This chain links TRBV5-1 with TRBJ1-6; 7 nucleotides agree with TRBD1. Sequencing was performed on peripheral blood. CDR3 protein: CASSLAGTVNSPLHF. CDR3 in DNA: TGCGCCAGCAGCTTGGCCGGGACAGTCAATTCACCCCTCCACTTT.